The rows below give T cell receptor beta chains drawn from one sample of a study of blood T cell repertoires in COVID-19. Assay: immunoSEQ multiplex PCR; the TCRdb copy retains only in-frame clones and omits some. The sample records about 150,000 clones, more than 70% being singletons. The sequenced sample was peripheral blood. The receptors were gathered from a human donor in a cohort sampled during active COVID-19. Each CDR3 is given with its conserved first and last residue. The D gene is left open where the match is weak. The size field is filled for only some rows; it gives once, few, many or a size class.

J gene	D gene	V gene	clone size	CDR3 DNA	CDR3 protein
TRBJ1-5	-	TRBV27	-	TGTGCCAGCAGAGGGACAAATTATAGCAATCAGCCCCAGCATTTT	CASRGTNYSNQPQHF
TRBJ2-2	TRBD1	TRBV5-1	-	TGCGCCAGCAGCTCTCAACAGGGGCGGCGGCACACCGGGGAGCTGTTTTTT	CASSSQQGRRHTGELFF
TRBJ2-5	TRBD1	TRBV6-2/TRBV6-3	-	TGTGCCAGCAGCTCGACAGGGCCCCAAGAGACCCAGTACTTC	CASSSTGPQETQYF
TRBJ1-1	TRBD1	TRBV12-3/TRBV12-4	-	TGTGCCAGCAGTCGAGGACAGGCCACTGAAGCTTTCTTT	CASSRGQATEAFF
TRBJ2-3	TRBD1	TRBV13	-	TGTGCCAGCAGCCCGGACAGGGGGCGCACAGATACGCAGTATTTT	CASSPDRGRTDTQYF
TRBJ2-3	-	TRBV7-3	once	TGTGCCAGCAGCTTAACTCCTCGCACAGGGATCCCAGATACGCAGTATTTT	CASSLTPRTGIPDTQYF
TRBJ1-4	TRBD1	TRBV30	few	TGTGCCTGGAGTGGACAGGGCAAGTTTTTAGTAAAACTGTTTTTT	CAWSGQGKFLVKLFF
TRBJ1-5	-	TRBV6-2/TRBV6-3	-	TGTGCCAGCAGTTATCTGAGCCTAGCGCATCAGCCCCAGCATTTT	CASSYLSLAHQPQHF
TRBJ1-4	TRBD1	TRBV18	-	TGTGCCAGCTCGCACACGACAGACAGGGTCTATGAAAAACTGTTTTTT	CASSHTTDRVYEKLFF
TRBJ2-3	-	TRBV7-2	-	TGTGCCAGCAGAGCAACGGGCACAGATACGCAGTATTTT	CASRATGTDTQYF
TRBJ2-2	-	TRBV11-2	-	TGTGCCAGCAGTGAGGGGGGGTTTCGGACCGGGGAGCTGTTTTTT	CASSEGGFRTGELFF
TRBJ2-2	TRBD2	TRBV2	-	TGTGCCAGCAGCTTAGCGGGGGTCAACACCGGGGAGCTGTTTTTT	CASSLAGVNTGELFF
TRBJ2-2	TRBD1	TRBV6-5	-	TGTGCCAGCAGAAAGGGACAGGGGGACACCGGGGAGCTGTTTTTT	CASRKGQGDTGELFF
TRBJ2-6	-	TRBV7-6	once	TGTGCCAGCAGCTTACCCGGGGCTGGGGCCAACGTCCTGACTTTC	CASSLPGAGANVLTF
TRBJ2-5	-	TRBV12-3/TRBV12-4	-	TGTGCCAGCAGTCAGGGAACCCAAGAGACCCAGTACTTC	CASSQGTQETQYF
TRBJ1-1	-	TRBV5-1	few	TGCGCCAGCAGCTTGGGCAGGGCATCAAGTCGGGACACTGAAGCTTTCTTT	CASSLGRASSRDTEAFF
TRBJ1-2	TRBD1	TRBV19	-	TGTGCCAGTAGTGTAGACAGGGGGCGAGGCTACACCTTC	CASSVDRGRGYTF
TRBJ2-7	-	TRBV21-1	once	TGTGCCAGCAGCAAACTTAGCGGGGGGGCATCCCTCCTCTACGAGCAGTACTTC	CASSKLSGGASLLYEQYF
TRBJ2-7	TRBD1	TRBV6-2/TRBV6-3	-	TGTGCCAGCAGTTCCACTTCGACAGGGCACCCCTACGAGCAGTACTTC	CASSSTSTGHPYEQYF
TRBJ2-7	-	TRBV2	-	TGTGCCACTACGGCGGGGAGAACGACCTACGAGCAGTACTTC	CATTAGRTTYEQYF
TRBJ2-7	-	TRBV15	-	TGTGCCACCAGCAGATCAGGGGGGATTCGCGAGCAGTACTTC	CATSRSGGIREQYF
TRBJ1-1	TRBD1	TRBV5-1	-	TGCGCCAGCAGATTTTCGGGACAGGGGGAAACTGAAGCTTTCTTT	CASRFSGQGETEAFF
TRBJ2-3	TRBD2	TRBV5-4	-	TGTGCCAGCAGCTCCGGGACTAGCGGGGGGGCTCGAGATACGCAGTATTTT	CASSSGTSGGARDTQYF
TRBJ2-7	TRBD2	TRBV5-1	-	TGCGCCAGCAGCTTAGGTAGCGGGGGGGCCGAGCAGTACTTC	CASSLGSGGAEQYF
TRBJ1-1	TRBD1	TRBV27	-	TGTGCCAGCAGCCGAACAGGGGACACTGAAGCTTTCTTT	CASSRTGDTEAFF
TRBJ2-5	-	TRBV23-1	-	TGCGCCAGCAGTCAATCTGGCCCCACAGAGACCCAGTACTTC	CASSQSGPTETQYF
TRBJ2-5	TRBD2	TRBV5-1	-	TGCGCCAGCAGCCAGAGCGGGGGGGCCGAGACCCAGTACTTC	CASSQSGGAETQYF
TRBJ1-4	-	TRBV6-2/TRBV6-3	-	TGTGCCAGCAGTTACCATCTGGGGCCCGGTGTAGGAAAACTGTTTTTT	CASSYHLGPGVGKLFF
TRBJ2-3	TRBD2	TRBV6-6	-	TGTGCCACTAGCGGGGGGGCACCAGATACGCAGTATTTT	CATSGGAPDTQYF
TRBJ2-1	TRBD2	TRBV27	-	TGTGCCAGCAGTCCCAATGGGCCACTAGCGGGGATCTACAATGAGCAGTTCTTC	CASSPNGPLAGIYNEQFF
TRBJ1-2	-	TRBV3-1/TRBV3-2	-	TGTGCCAGCAGCCAGTATACGGGGTTGGGGGGCTACACCTTC	CASSQYTGLGGYTF
TRBJ1-1	-	TRBV5-4	-	TGTGCCAGCAGCTTGCTCGGGGGGGGGTACACTGAAGCTTTCTTT	CASSLLGGGYTEAFF
TRBJ1-2	TRBD1	TRBV4-3	-	TGCGCCAGCAGCCAAGAGGACCCGAACAGGGGAGGCTACACCTTC	CASSQEDPNRGGYTF
TRBJ1-4	-	TRBV5-8	-	TGTGCCAGCAGCTTGCCGGGAGATACGACAACCGAAAAACTGTTTTTT	CASSLPGDTTTEKLFF
TRBJ1-1	-	TRBV27	once	TGTGCCAGCAGTTTATCGAGGGCCGGGTACACTGAAGCTTTCTTT	CASSLSRAGYTEAFF
TRBJ2-6	-	TRBV9	-	TGTGCCAGCAGCGGACAAGGATCTGGGGCCAACGTCCTGACTTTC	CASSGQGSGANVLTF
TRBJ2-2	-	TRBV5-4	-	TGTGCCAGCAGCTTAGGGACTCGAGACATCAGGGAGCTGTTTTTT	CASSLGTRDIRELFF
TRBJ1-1	-	TRBV5-1	-	TGCGCCAGCAGCTCTTTAATGAACACTGAAGCTTTCTTT	CASSSLMNTEAFF
TRBJ2-7	TRBD1	TRBV4-1	-	TGCGCCAGCAGCGCTCGGACAGGGTCACACTACGAGCAGTACTTC	CASSARTGSHYEQYF
TRBJ1-2	TRBD1	TRBV5-1	-	TGCGCCAGCAGCTTGGGAACAGGGGGAACCTATGGCTACACCTTC	CASSLGTGGTYGYTF
TRBJ2-2	TRBD1	TRBV14	-	TGTGCCAGCAGCCACCTCCGGGACAGGGGGAACACCGGGGAGCTGTTTTTT	CASSHLRDRGNTGELFF
TRBJ2-3	TRBD2	TRBV5-4	-	TGTGCCAGCAGCCCACCTATGGGGGGACTAGCAACAGATACGCAGTATTTT	CASSPPMGGLATDTQYF
TRBJ2-7	-	TRBV5-1	-	TGCGCCAGCAGCCCCGGGGGTGGGGGCGAGCAGTACTTC	CASSPGGGGEQYF
TRBJ1-2	-	TRBV5-6	-	TGTGCCAGCAGTCTACAGGTTTTTAACTATGGCTACACCTTC	CASSLQVFNYGYTF